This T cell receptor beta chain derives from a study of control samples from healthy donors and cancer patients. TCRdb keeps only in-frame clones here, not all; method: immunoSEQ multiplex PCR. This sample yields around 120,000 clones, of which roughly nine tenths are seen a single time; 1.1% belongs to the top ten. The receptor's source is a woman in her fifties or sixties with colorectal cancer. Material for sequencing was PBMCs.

In DNA, the CDR3 is TGTGCCAGCAGCTTGCGGAAGGCCGGGGAGCTGTTTTTT. Protein product: CASSLRKAGELFF. This chain uses TRBV7-9 with TRBJ2-2; D gene ambiguous. The CDR3 contains 13 residues. Germline assignment: CDR1 SEHNR and CDR2 FQNEAQ (reference sequence). The ends were cut back, 3 bases at V and 6 bases at J, with 8 bases in the middle.